This T cell receptor (beta chain) is from a study of CD8 T cells in ankylosing spondylitis. It was by quantitative 5'-RACE with molecular barcodes that TCR beta libraries were made. TCRdb reprocessed the 5' RACE reads with MiXCR, giving one entry per CDR3 protein. Of fewer than 200,000 distinct CDR3 sequences detected, 9.8% appear once; the ten largest clones hold roughly 16%. V lost 4 bases, J lost 5 bases, and 20 bases lay in between. Per the germline V gene, CDR1 is MDHEN and CDR2 is SYDVKM. The CDR3 contains 17 residues. This TCR was sampled from a female donor with ankylosing spondylitis or in good health (not recorded which). The V call is TRBV28, the J call TRBJ2-2; perhaps TRBD2 as D (6 bases). The sequenced sample consisted of blood, either unsorted or a sorted T cell fraction (not recorded which). CDR3 bases: TGTGCCAGCAGTTCTATCCGGGACTCCAAAGGGACCGGGGAGCTGTTTTTT. Translated, it gives CASSSIRDSKGTGELFF. The full variable domain, rest sourced from reference TRBV28 and TRBJ2-2, is DVKVTQSSRYLVKRTGEKVFLECVQDMDHENMFWYRQDPGLGLRLIYFSYDVKMKEKGDIPEGYSVSREKKERFSLILESASTNQTSMYLCASSSIRDSKGTGELFFGEGSRLTVL.